These 21 T cell receptor beta chains came from one sample sequenced in a study of OX40 agonist ivuxolimab in advanced cancers. Sequenced by immunoSEQ multiplex PCR; TCRdb stores in-frame clones only, minus some. This repertoire shows around 91,000 clones, 85% to 90% found once; its top ten account for 0.19%. This specimen consisted of CD4+ or CD8+ T cells sorted from blood, obtained in a trial of the OX40 agonist ivuxolimab. Receptor source: an adult with an advanced solid tumor such as melanoma, head and neck, liver or kidney cancer.

This sequence joins TRBV4-1 and TRBJ1-3; D is uncertain. The ends were cut back, 6 bases at V and 0 bases at J, with 12 bases in the middle. The germline CDR1 and CDR2 sequences are MGHRA and YSYEKL. This CDR3 has 15 amino acids. CDR3 in amino acids: CASSGPRSSGNTIYF. Here the CDR3 DNA reads TGCGCCAGCAGTGGACCGCGGAGCTCTGGAAACACCATATATTTT.

The rearrangement uses TRBV19 and TRBJ2-1; unclear D gene. The CDR3 spans 14 residues. V was shortened by 7 bases and J by 2 bases, with 12 bases between the two germline ends. Germline loops: CDR1 LNHDA, CDR2 SQIVND (reference sequence). The CDR3 region has the DNA TGTGCCAGTACCCCTTTCCCCACCTACAATGAGCAGTTCTTC. Its protein is CASTPFPTYNEQFF. Variable domain in full (rest from reference TRBV19 and TRBJ2-1): DGGITQSPKYLFRKEGQNVTLSCEQNLNHDAMYWYRQDPGQGLRLIYYSQIVNDFQKGDIAEGYSVSREKKESFPLTVTSAQKNPTAFYLCASTPFPTYNEQFFGPGTRLTVL.

This clone was detected only once. The CDR3 reads CASSFDRGEQYF. The DNA of the CDR3 is TGTGCCAGCAGCTTTGACAGGGGCGAGCAGTACTTC. The chain is built from TRBV5-5 and TRBJ2-7, with 8 nucleotides matching TRBD1. The ends lost 2 bases at V and 6 bases at J; junction bases unmatched: 1. In germline, CDR1 is SGHKS, CDR2 YYEKEE (reference sequence). This CDR3 is built from 12 residues.

The chain is built from TRBV27 and TRBJ2-5; a possible D gene is TRBD2 (5 bases). Looked up from germline, CDR1 is MNHEY and CDR2 is SMNVEV (reference sequence). With 3 bases removed from V and 3 bases from J, the gap between germline ends came to 14 bases. The CDR3 extends over 15 amino acids. The CDR3 protein is CASSFGSSRKETQYF. The CDR3 bases are TGTGCCAGCAGTTTTGGGTCTAGCCGGAAAGAGACCCAGTACTTC.

The chain combines TRBV18 with TRBJ2-4, with TRBD2 matching 7 bases. J lost 6 bases, V lost 3 bases, and 2 bases had no gene match. This CDR3 comprises 13 residues. Germline V gene sequence: CDR1 KGHSH, CDR2 LQKENI. The CDR3 DNA follows: TGTGCCAGCTCACCCGGGGAGGGAAACATTCAGTACTTC. Its translation: CASSPGEGNIQYF.

The chain joins TRBV19 to TRBJ2-7; 9 nucleotides align to TRBD1. J gave up 5 bases and V 9 bases, and 5 bases lay outside the gene matches. This CDR3 is built from 12 residues. CDR1 and CDR2 (germline): LNHDA, SQIVND (reference sequence). CDR3 protein: CASRDREDEQYF. CDR3 sequence (DNA): TGTGCCAGCCGGGACAGGGAAGACGAGCAGTACTTC.

The CDR3 region is CASSPRTETYEQYF. The CDR3 DNA is TGTGCCAGCTCACCACGGACAGAAACTTACGAGCAGTACTTC. The chain has TRBV18 and TRBJ2-7, with TRBD1 as a possible D gene (6 bases). Trimming took 1 base from V and 4 from J, leaving 11 bases between them. The CDR3 has 14 amino acids. The V gene's germline CDR1 is KGHSH and CDR2 LQKENI.

J is TRBJ1-4 and V is TRBV2; D unresolved. The CDR3 spans 15 residues. Trimming took off 5 bases at V and 1 base at J, with 11 bases between the two ends. Per germline, CDR1 SNHLY and CDR2 FYNNEI. The CDR3 bases are TGTGCCAGCAGTTGGGGAGTGAAAACTAATGAAAAACTGTTTTTT. Encoded protein: CASSWGVKTNEKLFF.

This chain uses TRBV28 with TRBJ2-3; perhaps TRBD1 as D (7 bases). Germline V CDR1 and CDR2: MDHEN, SYDVKM. The germline V and J ends were trimmed by 4 bases and 8 bases, with 10 bases remaining between them. This CDR3 spans 12 amino acids. CDR3 region: CASSSGGPTQYF. The CDR3 DNA is TGTGCCAGCAGTTCAGGGGGGCCTACGCAGTATTTT.

The chain carries TRBV6-5 and TRBJ2-7, with 11 bases identical to TRBD1. The junction had 5 bases not matched to a gene; V was cut back by 5 bases and J by 2 bases. Germline V lookup: CDR1 MNHEY, CDR2 SVGAGI. This CDR3 has 15 amino acids. CDR3 residues: CASSRSGQGAYEQYF. CDR3 coding DNA: TGTGCCAGCAGTCGATCGGGACAGGGGGCCTACGAGCAGTACTTC.

This CDR3 is CASSSTPRTSGDYEQYF. CDR3 nucleotide sequence: TGTGCCAGCAGTTCAACTCCCCGGACTAGCGGGGACTACGAGCAGTACTTC. The chain joins TRBV7-2 to TRBJ2-7, with 12 nucleotides matching TRBD2. Germline CDR1 SGHTA, CDR2 FQGNSA. The CDR3 consists of 17 residues. Trimming cost V 6 bases and J 3 bases; bases outside gene matches: 12.

This clone came up once. The chain couples TRBV29-1 to TRBJ2-7; the match to TRBD1 covers 9 bases. This CDR3 spans 12 amino acids. Trimming at V came to 7 bases and at J to 5 bases, leaving 6 bases not matched to a gene. Germline CDR1 SQVTM, CDR2 ANQGSEA. The CDR3 DNA follows: TGCAGCGCCGGACAGGGGCAAAACGAGCAGTACTTC. Its protein is CSAGQGQNEQYF.

CDR3 protein: CASSPFSFPSRGGFYGYTF. CDR3 sequence (DNA): TGTGCCAGCTCACCATTTAGTTTTCCCTCCCGCGGGGGATTTTATGGCTACACCTTC. The V call is TRBV18, the J call TRBJ1-2, with D possibly matching TRBD1 (5 bases). The V end was cut by 2 bases, the J end by 5 bases, with 27 bases between. The CDR3 spans 19 residues. CDR1 and CDR2 (germline): KGHSH, LQKENI.

The gene calls are TRBV29-1 and TRBJ2-1; D ambiguous. CDR3 size: 11 residues. Germline V gene lookup returns CDR1 SQVTM and CDR2 ANQGSEA. V was shortened by 4 bases and J by 3 bases, with 4 bases between the two germline ends. DNA of the CDR3: TGCAGCGTTGTCAACTACAATGAGCAGTTCTTC. It codes for CSVVNYNEQFF.

The chain carries TRBV6-1 and TRBJ2-1; 10 nucleotides align to TRBD1. Per the germline V gene, CDR1 is MNHNS and CDR2 is SASEGT. CDR3 length equals 15 residues. The trim removed 6 bases at V and 0 bases at J, leaving 2 bases unmatched. In DNA, the CDR3 is TGTGCCAGCAGCCGGACAGGGGGCTCCTACAATGAGCAGTTCTTC. This gives the protein CASSRTGGSYNEQFF.

The chain is built from TRBV15 and TRBJ2-6; D is possibly TRBD1 (6 bases). There are 17 residues in the CDR3. Germline V gives CDR1 LNHNV, CDR2 YYDKDF (reference sequence). With 1 base removed from V and 3 bases from J, the gap between germline ends came to 13 bases. The CDR3 DNA follows: TGTGCCACCAGCAGAGTGGACAGAAATAGTGGGGCCAACGTCCTGACTTTC. Its translation is CATSRVDRNSGANVLTF. Filled out from reference TRBV15 and TRBJ2-6, the complete variable domain reads DAMVIQNPRYQVTQFGKPVTLSCSQTLNHNVMYWYQQKSSQAPKLLFHYYDKDFNNEADTPDNFQSRRPNTSFCFLDIRSPGLGDTAMYLCATSRVDRNSGANVLTFGAGSRLTVL.

The chain employs TRBV10-3 and TRBJ1-6, with a tentative D call TRBD1 (6 bases). Germline CDR1 and CDR2: ENHRY and SYGVKD. This CDR3 is 14 amino acids long. V lost 3 bases to trimming and J lost 8 bases, with 11 bases between them. CDR3 DNA: TGTGCCATCAGTGAACGGGGGCGGGATTCACCCCTCCACTTT. Its translation is CAISERGRDSPLHF.

This clone has only one observation. This chain links TRBV28 with TRBJ2-6; TRBD1 matches at 7 bases. This CDR3 spans 17 amino acids. J was trimmed by 0 bases and V by 6 bases; bases with no gene match: 8. Germline CDR1 is MDHEN and CDR2 is SYDVKM. CDR3 bases: TGTGCCAGCAGATCACAAACAGGGGCCTCTGGGGCCAACGTCCTGACTTTC. It is translated as CASRSQTGASGANVLTF. Using reference TRBV28 and TRBJ2-6 for the parts outside the CDR3, the full variable domain is DVKVTQSSRYLVKRTGEKVFLECVQDMDHENMFWYRQDPGLGLRLIYFSYDVKMKEKGDIPEGYSVSREKKERFSLILESASTNQTSMYLCASRSQTGASGANVLTFGAGSRLTVL.

V gene TRBV5-6 combines with J gene TRBJ2-7; D gene uncertain. This CDR3 comprises 13 residues. The germline CDR1 and CDR2 sequences are SGHDT and YYEEEE. V gave up 1 base and J gave up 9 bases, with 14 bases separating them. This chain's CDR3 is CASSLTASHGQYV. The CDR3 nucleotides are TGTGCCAGCAGCTTGACTGCCAGTCACGGGCAGTACGTC.

This clone turned up a few times. The J gene is TRBJ2-7, the V gene TRBV6-4; TRBD1 might be the D (6 bases). The germline gives CDR1 MRHNA, CDR2 SNTAGT. Trimming took 4 bases from V and 5 from J, leaving 12 bases between them. The CDR3 sequence is 13 residues long. The CDR3 bases are TGTGCCAGCAGTGGAAGCAGGGGCGACGAGCAGTACGTC. This sequence encodes CASSGSRGDEQYV.

The chain uses TRBV28 and TRBJ1-5, with D unresolved. Trimming shortened V by 5 bases and J by 4 bases, and 12 bases separated the two germline ends. This CDR3 region has 14 residues. Looked up from germline, CDR1 is MDHEN and CDR2 is SYDVKM. CDR3 DNA: TGTGCCAGCAGTATCGTGGACGTAAATCAGCCCCAGCATTTT. This sequence encodes CASSIVDVNQPQHF.